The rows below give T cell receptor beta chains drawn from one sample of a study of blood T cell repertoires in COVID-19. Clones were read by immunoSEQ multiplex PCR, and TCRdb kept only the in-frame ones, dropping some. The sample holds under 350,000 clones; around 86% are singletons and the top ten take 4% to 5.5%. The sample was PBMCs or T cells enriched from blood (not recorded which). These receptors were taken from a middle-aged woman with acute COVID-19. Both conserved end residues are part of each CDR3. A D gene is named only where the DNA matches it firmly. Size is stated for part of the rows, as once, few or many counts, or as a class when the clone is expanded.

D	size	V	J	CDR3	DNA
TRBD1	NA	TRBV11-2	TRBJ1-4	CASSLDGPGPGTANEKLFF	TGTGCCAGCAGCTTAGATGGACCCGGTCCCGGGACAGCTAATGAAAAACTGTTTTTT
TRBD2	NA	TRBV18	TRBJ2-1	CASSPLAGVIEQFF	TGTGCCAGCTCACCCCTAGCGGGAGTCATTGAGCAGTTCTTC
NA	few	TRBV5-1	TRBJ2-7	CASSLRGSYEQYF	TGCGCCAGCAGCTTGAGGGGGTCGTACGAGCAGTACTTC
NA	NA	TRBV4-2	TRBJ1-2	CASSQRERDNYGYTF	TGTGCCAGCAGCCAGCGCGAGCGGGACAACTATGGCTACACCTTC
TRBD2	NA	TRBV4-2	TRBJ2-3	CASSQRLAGGSGADTQYF	TGTGCCAGCAGCCAAAGACTAGCGGGAGGCTCGGGGGCAGATACGCAGTATTTT
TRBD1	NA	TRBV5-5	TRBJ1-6	CASSLGGTGNSPLHF	TGTGCCAGCAGCTTGGGCGGGACAGGGAATTCACCCCTCCACTTT
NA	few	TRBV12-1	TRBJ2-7	CASSFWGEGPYEQYF	TGTGCCAGCAGCTTTTGGGGGGAGGGCCCCTACGAGCAGTACTTC
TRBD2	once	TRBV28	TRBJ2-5	CASSLGGRAGETQYF	TGTGCCAGCAGTTTAGGCGGGAGGGCCGGGGAGACCCAGTACTTC
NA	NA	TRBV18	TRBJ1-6	CASSPQQGSYNSPLHF	TGTGCCAGCTCACCACAGCAGGGCTCATATAATTCACCCCTCCACTTT
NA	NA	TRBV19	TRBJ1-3	CASSSDGWFGSGNTIYF	TGTGCCAGTAGTTCAGATGGTTGGTTTGGCTCTGGAAACACCATATATTTT
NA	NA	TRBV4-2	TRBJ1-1	CASSQYDRTNTEAFF	TGTGCCAGCAGCCAATACGACAGGACGAACACTGAAGCTTTCTTT
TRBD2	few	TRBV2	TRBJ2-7	CASSSGTSGTYEQYF	TGTGCCAGCAGTTCCGGGACTAGCGGGACCTACGAGCAGTACTTC
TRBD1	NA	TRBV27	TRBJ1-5	CASSVTGGDQPQHF	TGTGCCAGCAGTGTGACAGGGGGAGATCAGCCCCAGCATTTT
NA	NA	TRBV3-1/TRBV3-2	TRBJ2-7	CASIKPSVESLYEQYF	TGTGCCAGCATCAAACCGAGTGTCGAGAGTCTCTACGAGCAGTACTTC
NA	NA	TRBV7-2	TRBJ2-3	CASSLMVGAGTDTQYF	TGTGCCAGCAGCTTAATGGTGGGAGCGGGCACAGATACGCAGTATTTT
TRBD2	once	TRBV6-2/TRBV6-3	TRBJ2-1	CASSYSKREGYNEQFF	TGTGCCAGCAGTTACTCGAAGCGGGAGGGCTACAATGAGCAGTTCTTC
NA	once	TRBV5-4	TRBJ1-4	CASSLAGGGNTEKLFF	TGTGCCAGCAGCTTGGCCGGGGGTGGGAATACTGAAAAACTGTTTTTT
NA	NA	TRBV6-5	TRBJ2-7	CASIQGGRYEQYF	TGTGCCAGCATCCAGGGGGGCCGCTACGAGCAGTACTTC